Each of the 9 T cell receptor beta chains below was sequenced from the same sample in a study of memory CD8 T cells in hepatitis C reinfection. Some clones are missing from TCRdb's copy, which holds only in-frame ones; the method was immunoSEQ multiplex PCR. The table records around 47,000 clones, roughly 88% of them present only once. The time point denotes: peak reinfection, 3 to 8 weeks after reinfection detection. Sorted cells were sequenced directly ex vivo without any in vitro expansion. The sample was naive CD8+ T cells sorted from blood. The source of these receptors is a young man with hepatitis C virus infection.

The chain combines TRBV4-1 with TRBJ1-5, with TRBD1 identical over 9 bases. V gave up 4 bases and J gave up 6 bases; unmatched junction bases: 4. In germline, CDR1 is MGHRA, CDR2 YSYEKL. The CDR3 has 14 residues. The CDR3 loop reads CASSLGQGSQPQHF. The CDR3 DNA follows: TGCGCCAGCAGCCTCGGACAGGGGAGTCAGCCCCAGCATTTT.

CDR3 sequence reads: CASSLTSDPTDTQYF. The CDR3, as DNA: TGTGCCAGCAGTTTAACCAGCGACCCCACAGATACGCAGTATTTT. The genes are TRBV27 and TRBJ2-3; D is ambiguous. This CDR3 has 15 amino acids. V was pared by 2 bases and J by 2 bases, with 11 bases between. The germline gives CDR1 MNHEY, CDR2 SMNVEV (reference sequence).

The chain employs TRBV7-8 and TRBJ2-3; 14 bases align to TRBD2. Trimming cost V 5 bases and J 6 bases; bases outside gene matches: 7. The germline CDR1 and CDR2 sequences are SGHVS and FQNEAQ. The CDR3 runs 16 residues. CDR3 region: CASSQGLAGGYDTQYF. The CDR3 DNA sequence: TGTGCCAGCAGCCAAGGACTAGCGGGGGGCTACGATACGCAGTATTTT.

The genes are TRBV7-9 and TRBJ2-3; weak D call: TRBD2 (5 bases). Trimming stripped 5 bases from V and 0 bases from J, with 9 bases between. The CDR3 runs 14 residues. CDR1 is SEHNR and CDR2 is FQNEAQ in the germline V gene (reference sequence). CDR3 in amino acids: CASSRGFSTDTQYF. Here the CDR3 DNA reads TGTGCCAGCAGCCGCGGGTTTAGCACAGATACGCAGTATTTT.

The gene calls are TRBV4-1 and TRBJ1-2, with 8 positions matching TRBD1. V gave up 3 bases and J gave up 8 bases; unmatched junction bases: 14. The CDR3 sequence is 16 residues long. Germline V gene data show CDR1 as MGHRA and CDR2 as YSYEKL. The CDR3 reads CASSHTRGRTGQGYTF. CDR3 nucleotides: TGCGCCAGCAGCCACACCAGAGGGAGGACAGGGCAAGGCTACACCTTC.

The chain employs TRBV6-1 and TRBJ2-7; 10 nucleotides align to TRBD1. Germline V lookup: CDR1 MNHNS, CDR2 SASEGT. V lost 6 bases to trimming and J lost 4 bases; unmatched junction nucleotides: 6. This CDR3 comprises 14 residues. CDR3 in DNA: TGTGCCAGCAGGCTGACAGGGGGCAATTACGAGCAGTACTTC. Translating gives CASRLTGGNYEQYF.

V gene TRBV4-1 combines with J gene TRBJ1-2; perhaps TRBD1 as D (6 bases). The CDR3 consists of 15 residues. Germline CDR1 is MGHRA and CDR2 is YSYEKL. Trimming cost V 4 bases and J 4 bases, with 16 bases left between them. CDR3 sequence (DNA): TGCGCCAGCAGCCTACAGCAACAGGGTAGCTATGGCTACACCTTC. Translating it yields CASSLQQQGSYGYTF.

The chain couples TRBV5-1 to TRBJ1-2; TRBD1 is a possible D gene (6 bases). Trimming cost V 3 bases and J 4 bases, with 16 bases left between them. The length of the CDR3 is 15 residues. Germline CDR1 and CDR2: SGHRS and YFSETQ. In DNA, the CDR3 is TGCGCCAGCAGCTATACCCTCAGGGGCCCCTATGGCTACACCTTC. Protein: CASSYTLRGPYGYTF.

This chain joins TRBV27 and TRBJ2-1; tentative D call: TRBD1 (5 bases). Germline values: CDR1 MNHEY, CDR2 SMNVEV (reference sequence). V was shortened by 3 bases and J by 0 bases, with 9 bases between the two germline ends. There are 15 residues in the CDR3. The CDR3 is CASSLGQVSYNEQFF. In DNA, the CDR3 is TGTGCCAGCAGTTTGGGGCAAGTCTCCTACAATGAGCAGTTCTTC.